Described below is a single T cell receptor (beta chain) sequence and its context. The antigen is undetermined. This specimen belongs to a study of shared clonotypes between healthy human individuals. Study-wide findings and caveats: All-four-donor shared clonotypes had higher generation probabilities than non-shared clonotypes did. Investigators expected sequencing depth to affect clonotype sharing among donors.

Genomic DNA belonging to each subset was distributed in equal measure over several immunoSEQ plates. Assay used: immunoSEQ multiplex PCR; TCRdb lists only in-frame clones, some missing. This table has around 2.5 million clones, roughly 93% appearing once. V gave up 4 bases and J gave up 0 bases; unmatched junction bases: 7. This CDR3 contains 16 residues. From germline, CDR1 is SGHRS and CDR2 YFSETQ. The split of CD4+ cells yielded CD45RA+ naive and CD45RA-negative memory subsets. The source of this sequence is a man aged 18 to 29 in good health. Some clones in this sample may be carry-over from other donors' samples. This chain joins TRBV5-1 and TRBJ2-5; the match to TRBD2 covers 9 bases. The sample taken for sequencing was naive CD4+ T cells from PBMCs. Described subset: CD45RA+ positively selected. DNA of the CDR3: TGCGCCAGCAGCATGAGCGCTAGCGGGGACCAAGAGACCCAGTACTTC. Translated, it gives CASSMSASGDQETQYF.